These T cell receptor beta chains were read from a single sample in a study of prognosis after radiotherapy for stage I lung cancer. Via MiXCR, TCRdb re-called the multiplex PCR reads, giving one row per CDR3 protein. This sample has around 14,000 distinct CDR3 sequences; 25% to 30% occur once, and the top ten carry roughly 12%. Here the sequenced sample was PBMCs, taken before or after stereotactic body radiation therapy (not recorded which). The receptor source for this set is a donor over 45 with non-small cell lung cancer. Each CDR3 is given with its conserved first and last residue. Fields, in order: V gene, D gene, J gene, clone size, CDR3 protein, CDR3 DNA. D genes are given only for firm matches. Some rows have no size entry. The others give once, few or many, or a class for an expanded clone.

v_call: TRBV13; d_call: .; j_call: TRBJ2-7; clone_size: many; cdr3_aa: CASSLGTGFYEQYF; cdr3_nt: TGTGCCAGCAGCTTAGGTACAGGGTTTTACGAGCAGTACTTC
v_call: TRBV13; d_call: TRBD1; j_call: TRBJ1-4; clone_size: .; cdr3_aa: CASSSRDRGQRDEKLFF; cdr3_nt: TGTGCCAGCAGCTCCCGGGACAGGGGGCAACGGGATGAAAAACTGTTTTTT
v_call: TRBV28; d_call: .; j_call: TRBJ2-7; clone_size: medium-sized; cdr3_aa: CASSGVYEQYF; cdr3_nt: TGTGCCAGCTCGGGGGTCTACGAGCAGTACTTC
v_call: TRBV7-8; d_call: .; j_call: TRBJ2-7; clone_size: .; cdr3_aa: CASSLCIEELYEQYF; cdr3_nt: TGTGCCAGCAGCTTATGTATAGAGGAGCTCTACGAGCAGTACTTC
v_call: TRBV7-9; d_call: TRBD2; j_call: TRBJ2-3; clone_size: many; cdr3_aa: CASSMRGVGSGDTQYF; cdr3_nt: TGTGCCAGCAGCATGCGGGGGGTAGGGTCGGGAGATACGCAGTATTTT
v_call: TRBV7-9; d_call: .; j_call: TRBJ2-7; clone_size: many; cdr3_aa: CASSLGGTYEQYF; cdr3_nt: TGTGCCAGCAGCTTAGGGGGGACCTACGAGCAGTACTTC
v_call: TRBV3-1; d_call: .; j_call: TRBJ1-3; clone_size: many; cdr3_aa: CASSQDSYSLFGNTIYF; cdr3_nt: TGTGCCAGCAGCCAAGATTCATACTCCCTCTTTGGAAACACCATATATTTT
v_call: TRBV7-9; d_call: TRBD1; j_call: TRBJ2-1; clone_size: medium-sized; cdr3_aa: CASSFGTGWNEQFF; cdr3_nt: TGTGCCAGCAGCTTCGGGACAGGGTGGAATGAGCAGTTCTTC
v_call: TRBV7-7; d_call: .; j_call: TRBJ1-1; clone_size: many; cdr3_aa: CASSFYLGTEAFF; cdr3_nt: TGTGCTAGCAGCTTTTACTTGGGCACTGAAGCTTTCTTT
v_call: TRBV2; d_call: .; j_call: TRBJ1-3; clone_size: .; cdr3_aa: CASSAYGYVNTIYF; cdr3_nt: TGTGCCAGCAGTGCTTATGGTTATGTAAACACCATATATTTT